This T cell receptor (beta chain) derives from a study of CD8 T cells in Susac syndrome. Sequencing of TCR beta was performed on blood CD8+ T cells and on blood CD4+ T cells. Bulk CD8+ and CD4+ cells came from magnetic negative isolation; CD8+ TEMRA by FACS. Concerning this clonotype itself: Its target is not known.

General observations from the study: As acknowledged by the study, its TCR sequencing and HLA analysis included a relatively small number of individuals.

An input of about 0.45 to 1 ug of RNA was subjected to reverse transcription using random hexamers. Across 54 Vbeta and 13 Jbeta, TCR beta CDR3 was amplified with immunoSEQ multiplex PCR. TCRdb re-called the immunoSEQ multiplex PCR reads with MiXCR, one entry per CDR3 protein. The repertoire consists of about 200,000 distinct CDR3 sequences, with approximately 95% occurring once and the leading ten covering approximately 0.08%. The sequencing sample was made of CD4+ T cells from PBMCs. This clonotype was sampled from a human donor with multiple sclerosis.

The CDR3 DNA reads TGTGCCAGCAGCAACCGACAGGGAAGTAGAACCCTCCACTTT. Its protein is CASSNRQGSRTLHF. V is TRBV3-1 and J is TRBJ1-6; 7 nucleotides align to TRBD1. The CDR3 loop spans 14 amino acids. J gave up 14 bases and V 5 bases, and 12 bases lay outside the gene matches. The germline V gene encodes CDR1 LGHDT and CDR2 YNNKEL (reference sequence). The complete variable domain, with remaining parts taken from reference TRBV3-1 and TRBJ1-6, reads DTAVSQTPKYLVTQMGNDKSIKCEQNLGHDTMYWYKQDSKKFLKIMFSYNNKELIINETVPNRFSPKSPDKAHLNLHINSLELGDSAVYFCASSNRQGSRTLHFGNGTRLTVT.